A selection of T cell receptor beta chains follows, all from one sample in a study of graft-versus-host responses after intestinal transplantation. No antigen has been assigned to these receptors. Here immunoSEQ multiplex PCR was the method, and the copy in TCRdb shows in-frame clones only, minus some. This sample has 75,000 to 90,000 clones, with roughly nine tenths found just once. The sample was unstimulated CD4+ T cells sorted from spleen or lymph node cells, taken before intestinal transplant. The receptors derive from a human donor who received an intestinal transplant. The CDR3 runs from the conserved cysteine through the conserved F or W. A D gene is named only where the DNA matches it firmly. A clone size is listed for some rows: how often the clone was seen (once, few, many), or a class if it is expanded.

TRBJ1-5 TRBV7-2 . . TGTGCCAGCAGCTTAGTCGGCGGAATTAATCAGCCCCAGCATTTT CASSLVGGINQPQHF
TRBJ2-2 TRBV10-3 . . TGTGCCATCACTACGACTCCCTCGGGAACCGGGGAGCTGTTTTTT CAITTTPSGTGELFF
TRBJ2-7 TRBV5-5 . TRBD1 TGTGCCAACAGCTGGGGACAGGGGCGTATCTACGAGCAGTACTTC CANSWGQGRIYEQYF
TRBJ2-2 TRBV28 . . TGTGCCAGCACAGGGGTCGGGGAGCTGTTTTTT CASTGVGELFF
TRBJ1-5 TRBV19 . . TGTGCCAGTAGTCCCCAACCTAGAGGAGGTAAGAGCAATCAGCCCCAGCATTTT CASSPQPRGGKSNQPQHF
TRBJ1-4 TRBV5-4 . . TGTGCCAGCAGCCCCGGGGGGGTCGAGGAGAAACTGTTTTTT CASSPGGVEEKLFF
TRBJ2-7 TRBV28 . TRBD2 TGTGCCAGCAGCCAACTACTAGCGGTGAGCTCCTACGAGCAGTACTTC CASSQLLAVSSYEQYF
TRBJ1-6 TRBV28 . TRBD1 TGTGCCAGCACCGCACGGGACAGGTTCTCACCCCTCCACTTT CASTARDRFSPLHF
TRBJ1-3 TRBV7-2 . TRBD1 TGTGCCAGCAGGGGGGACAGAAGTGGAAACACCATATATTTT CASRGDRSGNTIYF
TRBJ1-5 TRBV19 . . TGTGCCAGTAGTATCCCCTTATTTCAGCCCCAGCATTTT CASSIPLFQPQHF
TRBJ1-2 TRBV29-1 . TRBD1 TGCAGCGTCCGACAGGGGGATAACTATGGCTACACCTTC CSVRQGDNYGYTF
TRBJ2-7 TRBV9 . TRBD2 TGTGCCAGCAGCGATCGTACCGGGGGGACTAGCGCACTGCGGTTGTACTTC CASSDRTGGTSALRLYF
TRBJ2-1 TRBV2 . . TGTGCCAGCAGTGAAGCGGGCCCCAATGAGCAGTTCTTC CASSEAGPNEQFF
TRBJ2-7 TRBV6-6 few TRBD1 TGTGCCACCGCTACCGGGACAGGATTAGACGAGCAGTACTTC CATATGTGLDEQYF
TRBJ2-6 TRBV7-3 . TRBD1 TGTGCCAGCAGCTTAACCGGCCAGGGGGCAGGGGCCAACGTCCTGACTTTC CASSLTGQGAGANVLTF
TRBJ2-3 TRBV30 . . TGTGCCTGGACAGGGGTTTTTTCCACAGATACGCAGTATTTT CAWTGVFSTDTQYF
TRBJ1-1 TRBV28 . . TGTGCCAGCAGCCCCGTTCCCAAATCCGAGGCCCGTTTT CASSPVPKSEARF
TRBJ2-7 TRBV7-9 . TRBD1 TGTGCCAGCAGCCCGGGACAGAGTGTCAACGAGCAGTACTTC CASSPGQSVNEQYF
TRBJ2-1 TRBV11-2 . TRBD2 TGTGCCAGCAGCTTAGGGTTTGGCGGGAGCTCCTACAATGAGCAGTTCTTC CASSLGFGGSSYNEQFF
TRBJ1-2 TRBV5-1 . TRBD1 TGCGCCAGCAGCTTGACAGGGGAGGTCTATGGCTACACCTTC CASSLTGEVYGYTF
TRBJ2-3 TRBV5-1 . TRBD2 TGCGCCAGCAGCCCTAGGGGACTAGCGGGTGGCACAGATACGCAGTATTTT CASSPRGLAGGTDTQYF
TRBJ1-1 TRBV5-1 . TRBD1 TGCGCCAGCAGCTTGTCTAAACGAATGGACAGGGAAGGGGGCATGAACACTGAAGCTTTCTTT CASSLSKRMDREGGMNTEAFF
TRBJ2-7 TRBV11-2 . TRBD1 TGTGCCAGCAGCCTGACAGGGTACGAGCAGTACTTC CASSLTGYEQYF
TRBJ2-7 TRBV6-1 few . TGTGCCAGCAGTGAATACTACGAGCAGTACTTC CASSEYYEQYF
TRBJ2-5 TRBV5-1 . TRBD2 TGCGCCAGCAGCTTGGCGGGACTAGCGGGCCTCCAAGAGACCCAGTACTTC CASSLAGLAGLQETQYF
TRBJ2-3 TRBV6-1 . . TGTGCCAGCAGTGAAAGGAGAGTTTTCACAGATACGCAGTATTTT CASSERRVFTDTQYF
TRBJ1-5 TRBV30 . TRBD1 TGTGCCTGGGACCGGGACAGGGGTAATCAGCCCCAGCATTTT CAWDRDRGNQPQHF
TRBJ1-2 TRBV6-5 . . TGTGCCAGCAGTTTCAGACAGACCAACTATGGCTACACCTTC CASSFRQTNYGYTF
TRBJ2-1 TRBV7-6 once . TGTGCCAGCAGCTTAACAGGGCCAGGAGCGAATGAGCAGTTCTTC CASSLTGPGANEQFF
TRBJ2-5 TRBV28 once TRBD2 TGTGCCAGCATGGGGAGGGAGCGGTACCAAGAGACCCAGTACTTC CASMGRERYQETQYF
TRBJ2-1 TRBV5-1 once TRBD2 TGCGCCAGCAGCTTGGTCGGGAGGGCCCTCGGTGAGCAGTTCTTC CASSLVGRALGEQFF
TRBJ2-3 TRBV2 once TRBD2 TGTGCCAGCAGGGGATTTGGGCGGGGGGGCCGCACAGATACGCAGTATTTT CASRGFGRGGRTDTQYF
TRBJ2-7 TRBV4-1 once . TGCGCCAGCAGCCAAGATGGTCGGGGTTTCAACGAGCAGTACTTC CASSQDGRGFNEQYF
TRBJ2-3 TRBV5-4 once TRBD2 TGTGCCAGCAGCCCTAGGACTAGCGGGAGGGCCGGGGGGACGCAGTATTTT CASSPRTSGRAGGTQYF
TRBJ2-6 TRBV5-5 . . TGTGCCAGCAGCTTGGTGTCTGCTGGGGCCAACGTCCTGACTTTC CASSLVSAGANVLTF
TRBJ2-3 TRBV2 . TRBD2 TGTGCCAGCAGGGTAGCGGGACGTGGAACAGATACGCAGTATTTT CASRVAGRGTDTQYF
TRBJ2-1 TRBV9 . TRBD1 TGTGCCAGCAGCGTAGGTGGCGGGACAGGGCGCCCCAATGAGCAGTTCTTC CASSVGGGTGRPNEQFF
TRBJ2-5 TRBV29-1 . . TGCAGCGTTGCCAGGGGACATCAAGAGACCCAGTACTTC CSVARGHQETQYF
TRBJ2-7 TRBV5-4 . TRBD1 TGTGCCAGCAGCTCTCGGACAGGGAAAATCGCCGAGCAGTACTTC CASSSRTGKIAEQYF
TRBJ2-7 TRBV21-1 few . TGTGCCAGCAGCATTAGACAGGGGACCTACGAGCAGTACTTC CASSIRQGTYEQYF
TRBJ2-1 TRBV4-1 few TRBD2 TGCGCCAGCAGCCAATATGTTAGACTAGCGGGGGGGCGGAAGTACAATGAGCAGTTCTTC CASSQYVRLAGGRKYNEQFF
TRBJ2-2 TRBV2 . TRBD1 TGTGCCAGCAGAACAGGGGAAACCGGGGAGCTGTTTTTT CASRTGETGELFF
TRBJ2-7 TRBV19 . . TGTGCCAGTAGTAGCCGGGTCAGCTCCTACGAGCAGTACTTC CASSSRVSSYEQYF
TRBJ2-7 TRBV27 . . TGTGCCAGCAGTTCACTCACAGGGTTCGAGCAGTACTTC CASSSLTGFEQYF
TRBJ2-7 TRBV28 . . TGTGCCAGCAGTTTATCGGGGACTGGTTCCTACGAGCAGTACTTC CASSLSGTGSYEQYF